Sequencing of this T cell receptor beta chain was carried out in a study of T cell responses to AZD1222 COVID-19 vaccine. Study outcomes and limitations: Donors, mostly white British, included more females; clonal diversity was possibly underestimated. Baseline antibody screening turned up just a handful of seropositive AZD1222 recipients.

The CDR3 is 17 amino acids. V trimming: 1 base; J trimming: 0 bases; junction bases outside the gene matches: 6. CDR1 is SGHTA and CDR2 is FQGTGA in the germline V gene. Using immunoSEQ multiplex PCR, the repertoire was profiled, and TCRdb retains in-frame clones only, with some absent. The sample holds over 60,000 clones; over 75% are singletons and the top ten take around 24%. Comment on this clone: As yet, its antigen is unknown.

The sequence derives from an adult in good health. The chain joins TRBV7-3 to TRBJ1-5; 7 positions match TRBD1. The sequences come from peripheral blood, collected on day 0 of AZD1222 vaccination. The CDR3, as DNA: TGTGCCAGCAGCTTAAGTGGGGACAGAAATAGCAATCAGCCCCAGCATTTT. The encoded protein is CASSLSGDRNSNQPQHF.